The 30 T cell receptor beta chains in this list originate from one sample, sequenced in a study of T cells in Graves' hyperthyroidism and ophthalmopathy. RNA transcripts gave rise to amplified TCR beta CDR3 regions. The study used the HTBI primer set for a first-round RT-PCR of the TCR CDR3. TCRdb redid the calling of the multiplex PCR reads with MiXCR, one entry per CDR3 protein. The sample has fewer than 400,000 distinct CDR3 sequences, over 12% seen once. Sequencing was performed on blood. These receptors came from a man aged 50-59 years with Graves' ophthalmopathy.

This clonotype was observed at least ten times. The chain couples TRBV11-2 to TRBJ2-5; the match to TRBD2 covers 8 bases. Germline V gene lookup returns CDR1 SGHAT and CDR2 FQNNGV. This CDR3 is built from 16 residues. V dropped 5 bases and J dropped 4; count of bases not matched to a gene: 12. CDR3 in DNA: TGTGCCAGCAGCACCCCGTTTGAGGCGGGAGGAGAGACCCAGTACTTC. Its protein is CASSTPFEAGGETQYF.

V gene TRBV12-5 combines with J gene TRBJ2-2; D not certain. Trimming stripped 5 bases from V and 0 bases from J, with 10 bases between. From germline, CDR1 is LGHNT and CDR2 FRNRAP. This CDR3 is 15 amino acids long. CDR3 loop: CASGEPPANTGELFF. As DNA, the CDR3 is TGTGCTAGTGGTGAGCCCCCGGCGAACACCGGGGAGCTGTTTTTT.

This clonotype has a handful of counts. This sequence joins TRBV20-1 and TRBJ2-3; the D is unclear. Germline CDR1 and CDR2: DFQATT and SNEGSKA (reference sequence). The V and J ends lost 4 bases and 0 bases respectively, with 11 bases between them. The CDR3 extends over 14 amino acids. In DNA form, the CDR3 reads TGCAGTGCTACCCTCGGCACAAGCACAGATACGCAGTATTTT. Its translation: CSATLGTSTDTQYF.

This clonotype was counted many times. The chain is built from TRBV20-1 and TRBJ2-1; TRBD2 agrees at 9 bases. Trimming removed 0 bases from V and 7 bases from J; junction bases left unmatched: 13. The CDR3 sequence is 17 residues long. CDR1 and CDR2 from the germline V gene are DFQATT and SNEGSKA (reference sequence). This CDR3 reads CSARDHWAGGPNNEQFF. The DNA of the CDR3 is TGCAGTGCTAGAGATCACTGGGCGGGAGGGCCTAATAATGAGCAGTTCTTC.

This clonotype was seen at least ten times. The V call is TRBV6-5, the J call TRBJ1-4; maybe TRBD1 (6 bases). Germline values: CDR1 MNHEY, CDR2 SVGAGI. V lost 0 bases and J 2 bases, leaving 19 bases between the germline ends. This CDR3 has 19 residues. The CDR3 DNA reads TGTGCCAGCAGTTACTCATCCCAGGGGAAGGAGAAGACTAATGAAAAACTGTTTTTT. Its protein is CASSYSSQGKEKTNEKLFF.

The rearrangement uses TRBV5-5 and TRBJ2-7; tentative D call: TRBD1 (5 bases). Germline assignment: CDR1 SGHKS and CDR2 YYEKEE (reference sequence). V was pared by 5 bases and J by 5 bases, with 14 bases between. This CDR3 comprises 13 residues. This CDR3 reads CASSALPDNEQYF. The CDR3 DNA reads TGTGCCAGCAGTGCCCTCCCGGACAACGAGCAGTACTTC.

This clonotype was counted a few times. The CDR3 sequence is CASSSQGPRETQYF. The CDR3 nucleotides read TGTGCCAGCAGCTCGCAGGGGCCCCGGGAGACCCAGTACTTC. The chain joins TRBV7-9 to TRBJ2-5, with D tentatively TRBD1 (6 bases). Germline CDR1 reads SEHNR; CDR2 reads FQNEAQ (reference sequence). The V gene lost 4 bases and the J gene lost 5 bases, with 14 bases spanning the gap. This CDR3 has 14 residues. The full variable domain, completed using reference TRBV7-9 and TRBJ2-5, is DTGVSQNPRHKITKRGQNVTFRCDPISEHNRLYWYRQTLGQGPEFLTYFQNEAQLEKSRLLSDRFSAERPKGSFSTLEIQRTEQGDSAMYLCASSSQGPRETQYFGPGTRLLVL.

This clonotype has a handful of counts. The chain joins TRBV4-2 to TRBJ2-1; 13 nucleotides match TRBD2. Germline V lookup: CDR1 LGHNA, CDR2 YNFKEQ. After removal of 11 bases from V and 0 bases from J, the junction contained 10 bases not matched to a gene. CDR3 length: 17 amino acids. CDR3 bases: TGTGCCGCCCGGACTAGCGGGAGTGATTCCTCCTACAATGAGCAGTTCTTC. This sequence encodes CAARTSGSDSSYNEQFF.

The genes are TRBV28 and TRBJ2-2, with a tentative D call TRBD1 (5 bases). The V gene lost 7 bases and the J gene lost 3 bases, with 18 bases spanning the gap. The CDR3 contains 16 residues. CDR1 is MDHEN and CDR2 is SYDVKM in the germline V gene. The CDR3 spells CASTPVLTEDTGELFF. The CDR3 region has the DNA TGTGCCAGCACCCCGGTGCTGACAGAGGACACCGGGGAGCTGTTTTTT.

Ten or more counts support this clonotype. The gene calls are TRBV9 and TRBJ2-7; maybe TRBD2 (5 bases). Trimming shortened V by 3 bases and J by 3 bases, and 10 bases separated the two germline ends. CDR1 and CDR2 from the germline V gene are SGDLS and YYNGEE. The length of the CDR3 is 13 residues. CDR3 protein: CASSGTGIYEQYF. CDR3 nucleotides: TGTGCCAGCAGCGGGACTGGGATCTACGAGCAGTACTTC. Full variable domain (outside the CDR3, taken from reference TRBV9 and TRBJ2-7): DSGVTQTPKHLITATGQRVTLRCSPRSGDLSVYWYQQSLDQGLQFLIQYYNGEERAKGNILERFSAQQFPDLHSELNLSSLELGDSALYFCASSGTGIYEQYFGPGTRLTVT.

Many counts were recorded for this clonotype. This rearrangement joins TRBV7-9 to TRBJ2-1; D gene uncertain. CDR3 length equals 11 residues. From germline, CDR1 is SEHNR and CDR2 FQNEAQ (reference sequence). Trimming removed 5 bases from V and 10 bases from J, with 9 bases in between. CDR3 nucleotides: TGTGCCAGCAGCCCCGTCCGAGAGCAGTTCTTC. Encoded protein: CASSPVREQFF. Combining the CDR3 with reference TRBV7-9 and TRBJ2-1 gives the whole variable domain DTGVSQNPRHKITKRGQNVTFRCDPISEHNRLYWYRQTLGQGPEFLTYFQNEAQLEKSRLLSDRFSAERPKGSFSTLEIQRTEQGDSAMYLCASSPVREQFFGPGTRLTVL.

This clonotype came up a few times. A junction boundary mismatches the germline segment, possibly from a read error. Written as DNA, the CDR3 is TGCAGTGCTACAGGCGGGGCTAGCACAGATGCGCAGTATTTT. Its translation is CSATGGASTDAQYF. The chain employs TRBV20-1 and TRBJ2-3; possibly TRBD2 for D (6 bases). The CDR3 is 14 residues long. From germline, CDR1 is DFQATT and CDR2 SNEGSKA (reference sequence).

This clonotype came up many times. The V and J genes are TRBV2 and TRBJ2-1; D remains ambiguous. In germline, CDR1 is SNHLY, CDR2 FYNNEI. The V gene lost 5 bases and the J gene lost 2 bases, with 13 bases spanning the gap. This CDR3 comprises 15 residues. The CDR3 bases are TGTGCCAGCAGTCTCGACTCAGGCCCCTACAATGAGCAGTTCTTC. Encoded protein: CASSLDSGPYNEQFF. Full variable domain (rest looked up from reference TRBV2 and TRBJ2-1): EPEVTQTPSHQVTQMGQEVILRCVPISNHLYFYWYRQILGQKVEFLVSFYNNEISEKSEIFDDQFSVERPDGSNFTLKIRSTKLEDSAMYFCASSLDSGPYNEQFFGPGTRLTVL.

This clonotype has at least ten counts. This chain links TRBV12-3 or TRBV12-4 with TRBJ2-5, with D unclear. The CDR3 has 13 amino acids. The ends were cut back, 6 bases at V and 4 bases at J, with 12 bases in the middle. CDR3 region: CASSPLIRETQYF. As DNA, the CDR3 is TGTGCCAGCAGCCCCCTTATTCGAGAGACCCAGTACTTC.

This clonotype came up many times. The V gene is TRBV18, the J gene TRBJ1-1, with D perhaps matching TRBD1 (5 bases). In germline, CDR1 is KGHSH, CDR2 LQKENI. Trimming cost V 2 bases and J 2 bases, with 9 bases left between them. The CDR3 consists of 14 residues. The CDR3 sequence is CASSPKTDNTEAFF. DNA of the CDR3: TGTGCCAGCTCACCAAAGACAGATAACACTGAAGCTTTCTTT.

This clonotype was counted a few times. V usage is TRBV20-1 and J usage is TRBJ2-1; 10 positions agree with TRBD2. Germline V gene sequence: CDR1 DFQATT, CDR2 SNEGSKA (reference sequence). The CDR3 totals 18 residues. After removal of 6 bases from V and 1 base from J, the junction contained 15 bases not matched to a gene. The CDR3 loop reads CSAPPTSGLFNSYNEQFF. The CDR3 nucleotides are TGCAGTGCCCCCCCGACTAGCGGGCTTTTTAATTCCTACAATGAGCAGTTCTTC.

This clonotype was seen many times. This chain joins TRBV11-2 and TRBJ2-1, with TRBD2 as a possible D gene (6 bases). Trimming cost V 6 bases and J 7 bases, with 22 bases left between them. The CDR3 extends over 16 amino acids. Germline V gives CDR1 SGHAT, CDR2 FQNNGV. The CDR3 bases are TGTGCCAGCAGACAATGGGGCCGGGGGACGGGTAATGAGCAGTTCTTC. Residues: CASRQWGRGTGNEQFF.

This clonotype was observed at least ten times. The CDR3 DNA is TGTGCCAGCGACGCAGCGGGGCACTTAGATGAGCAGTTCTTC. Translation gives CASDAAGHLDEQFF. This chain uses TRBV12-3 or TRBV12-4 with TRBJ2-1; TRBD2 matches 7 bases. This CDR3 comprises 14 residues. V lost 8 bases and J lost 8; bases outside the gene matches: 12.

The sample holds many counts of this clonotype. The V and J genes are TRBV18 and TRBJ2-7; D is uncertain. The V gene lost 0 bases and the J gene lost 3 bases, with 6 bases spanning the gap. The CDR3 runs 13 residues. Germline V lookup: CDR1 KGHSH, CDR2 LQKENI. CDR3 sequence (DNA): TGTGCCAGCTCACCACCTGTCGGCTACGAGCAGTACTTC. This codes for CASSPPVGYEQYF.

This clonotype was recorded many times. The J gene is TRBJ1-2, the V gene TRBV3-1; D not resolved. V lost 0 bases and J lost 3, with 8 bases in between. CDR1 is LGHDT and CDR2 is YNNKEL in the germline V gene (reference sequence). The CDR3 consists of 14 residues. CDR3 in amino acids: CASSQDSFDYGYTF. In nucleotides, the CDR3 is TGTGCCAGCAGCCAAGACTCTTTCGACTATGGCTACACCTTC.

This clonotype was recorded at least ten times. Here the CDR3 reads CASSSETGSEAFF. The CDR3 DNA is TGTGCCAGCAGCTCCGAAACAGGGTCAGAAGCTTTCTTT. V gene TRBV7-8 combines with J gene TRBJ1-1; D possibly corresponds to TRBD1 (6 bases). Germline V gene data show CDR1 as SGHVS and CDR2 as FQNEAQ. The germline V and J ends were trimmed by 4 bases and 8 bases, with 14 bases remaining between them. The CDR3 runs 13 residues. Combining the CDR3 with reference TRBV7-8 and TRBJ1-1 gives the whole variable domain GAGVSQSPRYKVAKRGQDVALRCDPISGHVSLFWYQQALGQGPEFLTYFQNEAQLDKSGLPSDRFFAERPEGSVSTLKIQRTQQEDSAVYLCASSSETGSEAFFGQGTRLTVV.

At least ten counts were recorded for this clonotype. This chain joins TRBV20-1 and TRBJ2-1; 11 positions match TRBD2. V trimming: 5 bases; J trimming: 9 bases; junction bases outside the gene matches: 9. The CDR3 length is 14 residues. Per the germline V gene, CDR1 is DFQATT and CDR2 is SNEGSKA (reference sequence). CDR3: CSADSGRAGGEQFF. The CDR3 nucleotides read TGCAGTGCTGATAGCGGGAGGGCCGGAGGTGAGCAGTTCTTC.

This clonotype was detected a few times. The chain recombines TRBV29-1 with TRBJ2-7, with TRBD1 identical over 7 bases. This CDR3 has 12 residues. The germline V gene has CDR1 SQVTM and CDR2 ANQGSEA. With 2 bases clipped from V and 3 bases from J, the junction kept 1 base outside the gene matches. The CDR3: CSVERQGYEQYF. The CDR3 bases are TGCAGCGTTGAAAGACAGGGCTACGAGCAGTACTTC.

This clonotype was counted at least ten times. The V call is TRBV28, the J call TRBJ2-7; the D gene could be TRBD1 or TRBD2 (5 bases each). The CDR3 sequence is 14 residues long. The germline CDR1 and CDR2 sequences are MDHEN and SYDVKM. The V end was cut by 6 bases, the J end by 7 bases, with 19 bases between. CDR3 amino acids: CASRTGTPTGEQYF. CDR3 bases: TGTGCCAGCAGGACCGGGACCCCGACTGGAGAGCAGTACTTC. Drawing the rest from reference TRBV28 and TRBJ2-7, the complete variable domain is DVKVTQSSRYLVKRTGEKVFLECVQDMDHENMFWYRQDPGLGLRLIYFSYDVKMKEKGDIPEGYSVSREKKERFSLILESASTNQTSMYLCASRTGTPTGEQYFGPGTRLTVT.

Many counts were recorded for this clonotype. The chain carries TRBV28 and TRBJ1-5; a possible D gene is TRBD1 (5 bases). CDR3 length: 15 residues. The V gene lost 10 bases and the J gene lost 0 bases, with 16 bases spanning the gap. Germline V gene data show CDR1 as MDHEN and CDR2 as SYDVKM. The CDR3 coding sequence is TGTGCCACCCAACGTGGGGCTTATAGCAATCAGCCCCAGCATTTT. Amino acid sequence: CATQRGAYSNQPQHF.

This clonotype was counted many times. V usage is TRBV7-9 and J usage is TRBJ1-2; D is unresolved. The V end was cut by 1 base, the J end by 7 bases, with 7 bases between. CDR1 and CDR2 from the germline V gene are SEHNR and FQNEAQ (reference sequence). This CDR3 is 12 amino acids long. The CDR3 region has the DNA TGTGCCAGCAGCTTAGTAACAGTTGGCTACACCTTC. This codes for CASSLVTVGYTF.

This clonotype appeared a single time. This chain connects TRBV12-3 or TRBV12-4 to TRBJ2-3, with D perhaps given as TRBD1 or TRBD2 (5 bases each). The CDR3 runs 15 residues. V lost 0 bases and J lost 2, with 9 bases in between. The CDR3 nucleotides read TGTGCCAGCAGTTTAGCGCGAGGGGTCACAGATACGCAGTATTTT. The encoded protein is CASSLARGVTDTQYF.

This clonotype was counted at least ten times. The chain is built from TRBV28 and TRBJ1-2; D might be TRBD1 (6 bases). Deletions cut 11 bases from V and 4 bases from J, with 14 bases between. Germline-derived CDR1 and CDR2 are MDHEN and SYDVKM. This CDR3 contains 12 residues. The chain's CDR3 is CAGRGGGYGYTF. The CDR3 DNA follows: TGTGCCGGGAGGGGGGGCGGCTATGGCTACACCTTC.

This clonotype has only a few counts. The chain employs TRBV7-6 and TRBJ2-1; 10 bases are shared with TRBD2. Per germline, CDR1 SGHVS and CDR2 FNYEAQ. V shed 0 bases and J 6 bases; nucleotides not matched to a gene: 5. The CDR3 covers 16 residues. The CDR3 sequence is CASSLAEREGSNEQFF. As DNA, the CDR3 is TGTGCCAGCAGCTTAGCCGAGCGGGAGGGAAGCAATGAGCAGTTCTTC.

This clonotype was observed a handful of times. The chain employs TRBV5-1 and TRBJ2-7; 11 bases are shared with TRBD2. This CDR3 region has 15 residues. The germline gives CDR1 SGHRS, CDR2 YFSETQ. V shed 4 bases, J shed 4 bases, and the junction held 7 bases outside the gene matches. The CDR3 here is CASSLERTSGYEQYF. DNA of the CDR3: TGCGCCAGCAGCCTCGAACGGACTAGCGGGTACGAGCAGTACTTC.